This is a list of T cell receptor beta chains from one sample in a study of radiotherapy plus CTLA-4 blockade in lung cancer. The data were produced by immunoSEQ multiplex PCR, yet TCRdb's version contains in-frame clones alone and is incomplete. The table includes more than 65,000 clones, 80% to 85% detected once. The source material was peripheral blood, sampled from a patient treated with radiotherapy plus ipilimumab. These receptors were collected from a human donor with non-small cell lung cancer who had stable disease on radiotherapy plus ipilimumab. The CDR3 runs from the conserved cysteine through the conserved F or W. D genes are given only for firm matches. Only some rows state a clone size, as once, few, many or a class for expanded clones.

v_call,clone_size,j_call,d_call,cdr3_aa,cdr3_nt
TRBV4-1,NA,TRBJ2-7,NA,CASSQESGMRTYEQYF,TGCGCCAGCAGCCAAGAGTCAGGGATGAGGACCTACGAGCAGTACTTC
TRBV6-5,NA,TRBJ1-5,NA,CASSLQGVGGNQPQHF,TGTGCCAGCAGTTTGCAGGGAGTGGGGGGCAATCAGCCCCAGCATTTT
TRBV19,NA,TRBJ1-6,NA,CASSTGQDNSPLHF,TGTGCCAGTAGTACGGGACAAGATAATTCACCCCTCCACTTT
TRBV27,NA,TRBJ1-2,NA,CASSQGRLYGYTF,TGTGCCAGCAGTCAGGGACGGCTCTATGGCTACACCTTC
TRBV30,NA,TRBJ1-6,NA,CAWRRRGAYNSPLHF,TGTGCCTGGAGAAGAAGGGGTGCCTATAATTCACCCCTCCACTTT
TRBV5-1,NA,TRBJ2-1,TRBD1,CASSEQGASYEQFF,TGCGCCAGCAGCGAACAGGGGGCGTCGTATGAGCAGTTCTTC
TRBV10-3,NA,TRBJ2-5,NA,CAISEPGQVKETQYF,TGTGCCATCAGCGAACCGGGACAAGTAAAAGAGACCCAGTACTTC
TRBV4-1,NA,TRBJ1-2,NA,CASSDITLTQYGYTF,TGCGCCAGCAGCGACATAACCCTCACCCAATATGGCTACACCTTC
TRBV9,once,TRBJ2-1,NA,CASSVDEGSYNEQFF,TGTGCCAGCAGCGTAGATGAGGGTTCCTACAATGAGCAGTTCTTC
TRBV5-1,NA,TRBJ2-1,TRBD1,CASLRQGTAEQFF,TGCGCCAGCTTGCGACAGGGCACCGCTGAGCAGTTCTTC
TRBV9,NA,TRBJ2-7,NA,CASSPSLFYEQYF,TGTGCCAGCAGCCCGTCCCTGTTCTACGAGCAGTACTTC
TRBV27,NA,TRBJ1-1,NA,CASRVQGVGTEAFF,TGTGCCAGCAGGGTACAGGGAGTCGGCACTGAAGCTTTCTTT
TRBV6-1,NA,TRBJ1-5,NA,CASRDPSVKWSQHF,TGTGCCAGCAGGGACCCGAGCGTTAAATGGTCCCAGCATTTT
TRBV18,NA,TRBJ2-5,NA,CASSPHRQETQYF,TGTGCCAGCTCACCACACCGCCAAGAGACCCAGTACTTC
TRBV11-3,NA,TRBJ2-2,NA,CASSLGPNGELFF,TGTGCCAGCAGCTTAGGTCCCAACGGTGAGCTGTTTTTT
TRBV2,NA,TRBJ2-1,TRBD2,CASSQTSGADEQFF,TGTGCCAGCAGTCAGACTAGCGGGGCCGATGAGCAGTTCTTC
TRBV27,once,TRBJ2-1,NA,CASSLGLSKRGQFF,TGTGCCAGCAGTTTAGGGCTATCCAAAAGGGGGCAGTTCTTC
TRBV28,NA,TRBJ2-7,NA,CASTKGGGYEQYF,TGTGCCAGCACCAAGGGAGGGGGCTACGAGCAGTACTTC
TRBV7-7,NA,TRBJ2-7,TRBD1,CASSSGQGNEQYF,TGTGCCAGCAGCTCGGGACAGGGGAACGAGCAGTACTTC
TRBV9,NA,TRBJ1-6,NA,CASSVEANSPLHF,TGTGCCAGCAGCGTAGAGGCTAATTCACCCCTCCACTTT
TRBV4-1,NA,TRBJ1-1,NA,CASSHSQGGNTEAFF,TGCGCCAGCAGCCATTCCCAGGGAGGGAACACTGAAGCTTTCTTT
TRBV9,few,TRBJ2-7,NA,CASSTSGTSMYEQYF,TGTGCCAGCAGCACTTCCGGGACCTCGATGTACGAGCAGTACTTC
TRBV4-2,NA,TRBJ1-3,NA,CASSQDSDSSGNTIYF,TGTGCCAGCAGCCAGGACAGCGATAGCTCTGGAAACACCATATATTTT
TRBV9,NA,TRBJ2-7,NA,CASSAGLAGSYEQYF,TGTGCCAGCAGCGCCGGCCTCGCGGGATCCTACGAGCAGTACTTC
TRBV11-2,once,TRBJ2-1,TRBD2,CASRLAGGPWFF,TGTGCCAGCAGATTAGCGGGGGGGCCTTGGTTCTTC
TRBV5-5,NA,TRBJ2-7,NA,CASSGAAGPQYEQYF,TGTGCCAGCAGCGGTGCGGCGGGGCCGCAATACGAGCAGTACTTC
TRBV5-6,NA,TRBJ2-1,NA,CASSHPGSGIDEQFF,TGTGCCAGCAGCCATCCTGGGTCGGGGATCGATGAGCAGTTCTTC
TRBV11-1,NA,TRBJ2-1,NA,CASSSGNEQFF,TGTGCCAGCAGCTCGGGCAATGAGCAGTTCTTC
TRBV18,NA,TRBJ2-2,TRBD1,CASSPRDDRGTGKLFF,TGTGCCAGCTCACCACGCGACGACAGGGGGACCGGGAAGCTGTTTTTT
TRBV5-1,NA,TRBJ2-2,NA,CASRDTGELFF,TGCGCCAGCAGGGACACCGGGGAGCTGTTTTTT
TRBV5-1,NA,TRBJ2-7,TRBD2,CASRGAGGTYEQYF,TGCGCCAGCAGGGGGGCGGGAGGCACCTACGAGCAGTACTTC
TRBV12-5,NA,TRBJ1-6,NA,CASAFTGAGSNSPLHF,TGTGCTAGTGCCTTCACGGGGGCCGGGAGTAATTCACCCCTCCACTTT
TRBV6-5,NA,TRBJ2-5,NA,CASMKTNRVETQYF,TGTGCCAGCATGAAGACTAACAGGGTTGAGACCCAGTACTTC
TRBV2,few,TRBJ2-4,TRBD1,CASSDRGRVNIQYF,TGTGCCAGCAGTGACAGGGGGAGAGTAAACATTCAGTACTTC
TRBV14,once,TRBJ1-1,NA,CASSQGAGVKAEAFF,TGTGCCAGCAGCCAAGGGGCGGGGGTAAAAGCTGAAGCTTTCTTT
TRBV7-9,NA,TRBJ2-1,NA,CASRKGVNEQFF,TGTGCCAGCAGGAAAGGTGTAAATGAGCAGTTCTTC